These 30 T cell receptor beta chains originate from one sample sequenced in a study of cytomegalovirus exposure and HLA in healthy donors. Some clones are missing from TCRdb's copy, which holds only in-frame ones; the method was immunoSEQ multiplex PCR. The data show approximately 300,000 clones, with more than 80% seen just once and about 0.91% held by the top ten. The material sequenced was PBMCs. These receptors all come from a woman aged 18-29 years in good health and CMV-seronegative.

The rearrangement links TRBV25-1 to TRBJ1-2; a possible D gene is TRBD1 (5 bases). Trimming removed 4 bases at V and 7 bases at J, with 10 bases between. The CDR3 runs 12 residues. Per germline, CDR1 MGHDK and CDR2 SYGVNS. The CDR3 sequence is CASSGIGGGYTF. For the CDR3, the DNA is TGTGCCAGCAGTGGGATCGGGGGTGGCTACACCTTC.

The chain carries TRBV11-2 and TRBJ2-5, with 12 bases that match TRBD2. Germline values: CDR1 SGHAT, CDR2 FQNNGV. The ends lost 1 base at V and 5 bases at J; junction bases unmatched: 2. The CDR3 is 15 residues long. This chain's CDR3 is CASSLGLAGVETQYF. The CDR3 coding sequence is TGTGCCAGCAGCTTAGGACTAGCGGGAGTTGAGACCCAGTACTTC.

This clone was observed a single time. The CDR3 DNA is TGTGCCAGCAGCGGACAGGGGGCGATAGGAGAGACCCAGTACTTC. This sequence encodes CASSGQGAIGETQYF. The chain is built from TRBV9 and TRBJ2-5; 10 nucleotides match TRBD1. Germline V gives CDR1 SGDLS, CDR2 YYNGEE. V lost 3 bases and J lost 4; bases outside the gene matches: 6. The CDR3 is made up of 15 amino acids.

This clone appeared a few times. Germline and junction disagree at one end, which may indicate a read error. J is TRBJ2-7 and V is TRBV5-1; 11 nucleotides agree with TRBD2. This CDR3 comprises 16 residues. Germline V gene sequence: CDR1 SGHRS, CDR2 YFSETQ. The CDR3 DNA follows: TGCGCCAGCAGCGGGTCTAGCGGGAGGTCCTCCTTCGAGCAGTACTTC. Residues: CASSGSSGRSSFEQYF.

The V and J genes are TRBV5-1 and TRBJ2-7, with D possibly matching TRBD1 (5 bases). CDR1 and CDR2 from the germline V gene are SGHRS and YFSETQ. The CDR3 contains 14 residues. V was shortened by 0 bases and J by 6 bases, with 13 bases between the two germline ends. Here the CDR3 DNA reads TGCGCCAGCAGCTTGGAGCAGGGTATTGCCGAGCAGTACTTC. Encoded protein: CASSLEQGIAEQYF.

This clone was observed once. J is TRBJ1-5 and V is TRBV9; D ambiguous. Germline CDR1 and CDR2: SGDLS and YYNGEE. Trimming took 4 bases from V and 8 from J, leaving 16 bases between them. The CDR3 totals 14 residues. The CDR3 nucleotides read TGTGCCAGCAGCTCTTATGACGGGTTCGAGCCCCAGCATTTT. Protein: CASSSYDGFEPQHF.

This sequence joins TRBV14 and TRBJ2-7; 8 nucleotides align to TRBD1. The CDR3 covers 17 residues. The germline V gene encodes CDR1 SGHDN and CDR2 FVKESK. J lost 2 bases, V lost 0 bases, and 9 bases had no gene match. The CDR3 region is CASSQDVRTGWTYEQYF. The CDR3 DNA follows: TGTGCCAGCAGCCAAGATGTGAGGACAGGGTGGACCTACGAGCAGTACTTC.

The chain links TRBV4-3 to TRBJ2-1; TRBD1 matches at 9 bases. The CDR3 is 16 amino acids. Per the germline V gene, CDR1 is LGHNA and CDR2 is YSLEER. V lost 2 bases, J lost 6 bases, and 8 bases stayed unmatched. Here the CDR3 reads CASSQSPGTGSNEQFF. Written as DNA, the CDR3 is TGCGCCAGCAGCCAATCCCCTGGGACAGGGAGCAATGAGCAGTTCTTC.

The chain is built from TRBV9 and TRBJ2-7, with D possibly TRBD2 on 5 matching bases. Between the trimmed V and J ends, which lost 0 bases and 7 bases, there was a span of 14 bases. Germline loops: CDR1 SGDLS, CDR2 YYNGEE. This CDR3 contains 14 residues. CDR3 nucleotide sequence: TGTGCCAGCAGCGTAGGGCCGTCTGGCGGGGAGCAGTACTTC. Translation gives CASSVGPSGGEQYF.

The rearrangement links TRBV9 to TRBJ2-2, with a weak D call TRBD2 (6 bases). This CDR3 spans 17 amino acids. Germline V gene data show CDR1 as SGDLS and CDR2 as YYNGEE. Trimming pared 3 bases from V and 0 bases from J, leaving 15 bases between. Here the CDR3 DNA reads TGTGCCAGCAGCGCGGGCCTAGCGACCGCGAACACCGGGGAGCTGTTTTTT. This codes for CASSAGLATANTGELFF.

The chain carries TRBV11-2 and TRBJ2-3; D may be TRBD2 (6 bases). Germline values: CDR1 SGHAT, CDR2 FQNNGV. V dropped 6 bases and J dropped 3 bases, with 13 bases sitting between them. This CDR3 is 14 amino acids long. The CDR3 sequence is CASSFSGATDTQYF. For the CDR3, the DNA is TGTGCCAGCAGTTTTAGCGGTGCTACAGATACGCAGTATTTT.

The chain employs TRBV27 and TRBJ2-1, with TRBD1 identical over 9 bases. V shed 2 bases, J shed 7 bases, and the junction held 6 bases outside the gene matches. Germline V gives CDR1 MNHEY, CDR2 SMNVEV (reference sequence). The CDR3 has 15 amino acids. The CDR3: CASSLGGTGMNEQFF. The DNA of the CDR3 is TGTGCCAGCAGTTTAGGAGGGACAGGGATGAATGAGCAGTTCTTC.

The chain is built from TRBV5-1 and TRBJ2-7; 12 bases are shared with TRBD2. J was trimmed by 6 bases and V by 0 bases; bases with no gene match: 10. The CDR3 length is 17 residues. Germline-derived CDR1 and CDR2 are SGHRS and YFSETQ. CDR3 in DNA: TGCGCCAGCAGCTTGGCCGGGACTAGCGGGCCCCATGCCGAGCAGTACTTC. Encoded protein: CASSLAGTSGPHAEQYF.

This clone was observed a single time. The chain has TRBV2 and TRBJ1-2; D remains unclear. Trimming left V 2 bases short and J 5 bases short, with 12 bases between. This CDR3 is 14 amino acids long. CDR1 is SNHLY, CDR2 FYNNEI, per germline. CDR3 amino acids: CASSESGRLYGYTF. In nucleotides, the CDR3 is TGTGCCAGCAGTGAATCTGGCAGGTTATATGGCTACACCTTC.

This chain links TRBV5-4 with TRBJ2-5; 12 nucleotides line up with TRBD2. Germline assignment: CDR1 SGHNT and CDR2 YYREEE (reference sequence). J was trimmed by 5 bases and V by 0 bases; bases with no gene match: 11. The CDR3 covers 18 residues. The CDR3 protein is CASSLGTSGAGGMETQYF. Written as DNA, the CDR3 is TGTGCCAGCAGCTTGGGGACTAGCGGGGCGGGGGGCATGGAGACCCAGTACTTC.

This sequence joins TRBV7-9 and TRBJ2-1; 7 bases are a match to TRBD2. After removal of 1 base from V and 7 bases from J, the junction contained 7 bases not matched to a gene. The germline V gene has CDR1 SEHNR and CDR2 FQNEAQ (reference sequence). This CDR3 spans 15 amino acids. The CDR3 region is CASSLVGTIRNEQFF. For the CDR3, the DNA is TGTGCCAGCAGCTTAGTAGGGACTATTCGGAATGAGCAGTTCTTC. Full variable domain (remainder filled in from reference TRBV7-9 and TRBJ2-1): DTGVSQNPRHKITKRGQNVTFRCDPISEHNRLYWYRQTLGQGPEFLTYFQNEAQLEKSRLLSDRFSAERPKGSFSTLEIQRTEQGDSAMYLCASSLVGTIRNEQFFGPGTRLTVL.

Here the CDR3 reads CSVERLESRGTQYF. CDR3 bases: TGCAGCGTTGAAAGGTTGGAGAGCAGAGGGACCCAGTACTTC. This rearrangement joins TRBV29-1 to TRBJ2-5; no definite D call. CDR3 length equals 14 residues. CDR1 and CDR2 from the germline V gene are SQVTM and ANQGSEA. V was pared by 2 bases and J by 7 bases, with 17 bases between.

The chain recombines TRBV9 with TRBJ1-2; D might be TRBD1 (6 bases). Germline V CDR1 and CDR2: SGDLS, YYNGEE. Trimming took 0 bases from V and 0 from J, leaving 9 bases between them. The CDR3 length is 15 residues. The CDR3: CASSVATGTNYGYTF. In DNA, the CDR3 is TGTGCCAGCAGCGTAGCGACAGGAACTAACTATGGCTACACCTTC.

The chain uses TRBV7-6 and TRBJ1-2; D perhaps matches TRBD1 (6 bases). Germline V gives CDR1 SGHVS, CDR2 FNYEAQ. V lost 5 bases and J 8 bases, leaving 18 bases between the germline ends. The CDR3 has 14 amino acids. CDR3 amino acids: CASSEGNREYGYTF. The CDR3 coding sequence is TGTGCCAGCAGCGAAGGAAACAGGGAATACGGCTACACCTTC.

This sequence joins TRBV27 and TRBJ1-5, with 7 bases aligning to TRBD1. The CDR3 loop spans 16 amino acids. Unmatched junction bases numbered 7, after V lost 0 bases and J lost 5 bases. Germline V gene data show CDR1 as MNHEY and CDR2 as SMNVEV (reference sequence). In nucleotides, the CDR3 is TGTGCCAGCAGTTTATCAGGGACAGAATTTTATCAGCCCCAGCATTTT. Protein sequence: CASSLSGTEFYQPQHF.

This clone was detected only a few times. For the CDR3, the DNA is TGTGCCAGCAGCCATCAGGGCGGGGAGCTGTTTTTT. It translates to CASSHQGGELFF. The chain combines TRBV11-3 with TRBJ2-2, with a possible D match to TRBD1 (5 bases). The germline V and J ends were trimmed by 5 bases and 7 bases, with 8 bases remaining between them. The germline CDR1 and CDR2 sequences are SGHNT and YENEEA. The CDR3 is 12 residues long.

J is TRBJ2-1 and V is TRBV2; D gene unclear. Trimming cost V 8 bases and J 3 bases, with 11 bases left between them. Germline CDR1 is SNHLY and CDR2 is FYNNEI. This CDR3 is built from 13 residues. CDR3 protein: CASSLTIYNEQFF. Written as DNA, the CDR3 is TGTGCCAGCTCTCTTACAATCTACAATGAGCAGTTCTTC.

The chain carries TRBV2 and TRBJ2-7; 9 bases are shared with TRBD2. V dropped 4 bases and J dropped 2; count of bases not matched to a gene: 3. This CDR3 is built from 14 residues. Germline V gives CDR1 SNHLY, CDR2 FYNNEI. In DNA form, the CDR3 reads TGTGCCAGCAGTGCTAGCGGGAACACCTACGAGCAGTACTTC. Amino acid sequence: CASSASGNTYEQYF.

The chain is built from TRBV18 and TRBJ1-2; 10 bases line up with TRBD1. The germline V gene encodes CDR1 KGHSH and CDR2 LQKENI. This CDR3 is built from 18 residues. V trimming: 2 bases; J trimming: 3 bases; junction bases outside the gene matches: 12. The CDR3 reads CASSPFVREGQGHYGYTF. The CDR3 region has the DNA TGTGCCAGCTCACCATTTGTCAGAGAGGGACAGGGGCACTATGGCTACACCTTC.

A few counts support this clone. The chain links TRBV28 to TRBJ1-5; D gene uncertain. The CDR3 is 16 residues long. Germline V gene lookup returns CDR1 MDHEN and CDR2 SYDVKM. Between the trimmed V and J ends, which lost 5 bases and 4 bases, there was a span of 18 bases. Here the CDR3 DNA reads TGTGCCAGCAGTCATCCCCGGGGTCTTTCAAATCAGCCCCAGCATTTT. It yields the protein CASSHPRGLSNQPQHF.

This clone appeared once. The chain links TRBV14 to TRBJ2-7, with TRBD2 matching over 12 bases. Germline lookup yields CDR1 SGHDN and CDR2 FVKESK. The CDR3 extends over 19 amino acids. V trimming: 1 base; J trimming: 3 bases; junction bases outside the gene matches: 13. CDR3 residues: CASSQGASGRALLGYEQYF. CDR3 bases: TGTGCCAGCAGCCAAGGTGCTAGCGGGAGGGCATTGCTGGGCTACGAGCAGTACTTC.

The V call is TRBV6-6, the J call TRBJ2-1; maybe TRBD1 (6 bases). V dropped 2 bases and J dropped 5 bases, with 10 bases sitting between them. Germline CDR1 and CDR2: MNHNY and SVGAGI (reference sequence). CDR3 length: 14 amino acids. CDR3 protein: CASSYGQLNNEQFF. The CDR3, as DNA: TGTGCCAGCAGTTACGGACAGTTGAACAATGAGCAGTTCTTC.

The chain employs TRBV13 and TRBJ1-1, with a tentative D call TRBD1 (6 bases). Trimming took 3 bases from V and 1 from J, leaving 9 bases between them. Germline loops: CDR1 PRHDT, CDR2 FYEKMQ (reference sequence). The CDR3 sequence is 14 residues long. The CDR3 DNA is TGTGCCAGCAGCTTCCGGACAGAGAACACTGAAGCTTTCTTT. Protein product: CASSFRTENTEAFF.

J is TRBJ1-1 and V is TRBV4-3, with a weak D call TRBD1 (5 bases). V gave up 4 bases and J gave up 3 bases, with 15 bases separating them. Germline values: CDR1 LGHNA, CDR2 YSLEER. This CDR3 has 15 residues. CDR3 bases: TGCGCCAGCAGCCCGACCCGGGGGACGCACACTGAAGCTTTCTTT. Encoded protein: CASSPTRGTHTEAFF.

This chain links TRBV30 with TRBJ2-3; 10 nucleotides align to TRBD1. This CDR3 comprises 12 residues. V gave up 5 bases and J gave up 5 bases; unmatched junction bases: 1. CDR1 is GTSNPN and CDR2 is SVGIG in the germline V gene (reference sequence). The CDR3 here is CAWGQGGDTQYF. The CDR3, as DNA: TGTGCCTGGGGACAGGGGGGAGATACGCAGTATTTT. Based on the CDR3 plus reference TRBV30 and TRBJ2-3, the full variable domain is SQTIHQWPATLVQPVGSPLSLECTVEGTSNPNLYWYRQAAGRGLQLLFYSVGIGQISSEVPQNLSASRPQDRQFILSSKKLLLSDSGFYLCAWGQGGDTQYFGPGTRLTVL.